This passage covers 14 T cell receptor beta chains from one sample sequenced in a study of long-term antiretroviral therapy in people with HIV. Survey level was the resolution at which the v3.0 immunoSEQ assay ran. TCRdb's copy holds only in-frame clones and misses some; the assay was immunoSEQ multiplex PCR. This table holds about 34,000 clones, 79% found once. This specimen consisted of unsorted PBMCs, obtained 1.9 years after starting antiretroviral therapy. These receptors all stem from a man younger than 35 with HIV.

The V call is TRBV27, the J call TRBJ1-4; 7 positions match TRBD1. CDR1 and CDR2 (germline): MNHEY, SMNVEV (reference sequence). V was clipped by 0 bases and J by 10 bases; unmatched bases: 17. This CDR3 region has 18 residues. CDR3 bases: TGTGCCAGCAGTTTATCAGAAGATCAGACAGGGTATGAAGGAAAACTGTTTTTT. This codes for CASSLSEDQTGYEGKLFF.

The chain joins TRBV11-3 to TRBJ2-3; D gene uncertain. Between the trimmed V and J ends, which lost 0 bases and 0 bases, there was a span of 13 bases. The germline V gene has CDR1 SGHNT and CDR2 YENEEA. This CDR3 comprises 17 residues. The CDR3 DNA is TGTGCCAGCAGCTTAGAACCGACCCACTCTAGCACAGATACGCAGTATTTT. It codes for CASSLEPTHSSTDTQYF.

The table lists this clone with a count of one. The chain couples TRBV6-5 to TRBJ1-5, with D perhaps TRBD1 (5 bases). Looked up from germline, CDR1 is MNHEY and CDR2 is SVGAGI. The CDR3 consists of 15 residues. The germline V and J ends were trimmed by 0 bases and 3 bases, with 9 bases remaining between them. CDR3 loop: CASSYSNRPNQPQHF. The CDR3 DNA sequence: TGTGCCAGCAGTTACTCGAACAGGCCCAATCAGCCCCAGCATTTT.

This chain uses TRBV19 with TRBJ2-1; D gene unclear. The CDR3 length is 13 residues. Trimming cost V 6 bases and J 5 bases, with 11 bases left between them. Germline-derived CDR1 and CDR2 are LNHDA and SQIVND (reference sequence). The CDR3 DNA reads as TGTGCCAGTAGAGTGACCGATGACAATGAGCAGTTCTTC. Translated: CASRVTDDNEQFF.

V gene TRBV7-2 combines with J gene TRBJ2-2, with D possibly matching TRBD2 (6 bases). The germline gives CDR1 SGHTA, CDR2 FQGNSA. Between the trimmed V and J ends, which lost 1 base and 8 bases, there was a span of 20 bases. The CDR3 has 17 amino acids. CDR3 in DNA: TGTGCCAGCAGCTTAGGGGGAGGAGCCACGGGATATGGGGAGCTGTTTTTT. Its translation: CASSLGGGATGYGELFF.

The chain is built from TRBV18 and TRBJ2-2, with no clear D. The CDR3 sequence is 12 residues long. Germline CDR1 is KGHSH and CDR2 is LQKENI. Deletions cut 4 bases from V and 8 bases from J, with 8 bases between. The CDR3 spells CASSQGLGELFF. In nucleotides, the CDR3 is TGTGCCAGCTCACAGGGATTGGGGGAGCTGTTTTTT.

This chain connects TRBV11-2 to TRBJ1-2; D is possibly TRBD1 (5 bases). This CDR3 comprises 15 residues. Germline V lookup: CDR1 SGHAT, CDR2 FQNNGV. Between the trimmed V and J ends, which lost 6 bases and 2 bases, there was a span of 16 bases. The CDR3 DNA reads as TGTGCCAGCAGATCTCGCACAGGAGCCAACTATGGCTACACCTTC. Amino acids: CASRSRTGANYGYTF.

This chain joins TRBV6-1 and TRBJ2-7, with D uncertain. This CDR3 comprises 12 residues. Looked up from germline, CDR1 is MNHNS and CDR2 is SASEGT. Trimming removed 4 bases from V and 7 bases from J, with 11 bases in between. CDR3 protein: CASSGKTGEQYV. The CDR3 DNA reads as TGTGCCAGCAGTGGAAAAACTGGGGAGCAGTACGTC.

The CDR3 is CASSLDPSGNTIYF. The CDR3 nucleotides read TGCGCCAGCAGCTTGGACCCCTCTGGAAACACCATATATTTT. The chain uses TRBV5-1 and TRBJ1-3; D not certain. The V gene lost 0 bases and the J gene lost 0 bases, with 4 bases spanning the gap. The CDR3 sequence is 14 residues long. Germline loops: CDR1 SGHRS, CDR2 YFSETQ. Combining the CDR3 with reference TRBV5-1 and TRBJ1-3 gives the whole variable domain KAGVTQTPRYLIKTRGQQVTLSCSPISGHRSVSWYQQTPGQGLQFLFEYFSETQRNKGNFPGRFSGRQFSNSRSEMNVSTLELGDSALYLCASSLDPSGNTIYFGEGSWLTVV.

The rearrangement links TRBV5-5 to TRBJ2-3, with TRBD2 identical over 8 bases. The CDR3 covers 13 residues. After removal of 10 bases from V and 6 bases from J, the junction contained 10 bases not matched to a gene. CDR1 and CDR2 (germline): SGHKS, YYEKEE (reference sequence). The DNA for the CDR3 is TGTGCCTCCCGGGTAGCGGGGTTGGATACGCAGTATTTT. Encoded protein: CASRVAGLDTQYF.

The rearrangement joins TRBV15 to TRBJ1-1; D perhaps matches TRBD1 (6 bases). V was pared by 2 bases and J by 4 bases, with 14 bases between. The CDR3 is 15 amino acids. Germline lookup yields CDR1 LNHNV and CDR2 YYDKDF (reference sequence). CDR3 DNA: TGTGCCACCAGCAGAAACAGGGACGGATTCACTGAAGCTTTCTTT. Translation gives CATSRNRDGFTEAFF.

In the case of this clone: Distinct nucleotide sequences in the sample also encode this CDR3. The chain has TRBV5-4 and TRBJ2-2, with D perhaps being TRBD1 or TRBD2 (5 bases each). Trimming shortened V by 4 bases and J by 1 base, and 8 bases separated the two germline ends. The CDR3 consists of 14 residues. Looked up from germline, CDR1 is SGHNT and CDR2 is YYREEE (reference sequence). CDR3 sequence: CASSSGQNTGELFF. The DNA for the CDR3 is TGTGCCAGCAGCAGCGGACAGAACACCGGGGAGCTGTTTTTT.

This clone has only a few counts. The rearrangement joins TRBV28 to TRBJ1-5; TRBD1 aligns across 9 bases. The CDR3 extends over 16 amino acids. J lost 6 bases, V lost 2 bases, and 8 bases had no gene match. Looked up from germline, CDR1 is MDHEN and CDR2 is SYDVKM. The CDR3 DNA follows: TGTGCCAGCAGTTTAACAGGGGGCGTTAAGGCTCAGCCCCAGCATTTT. This encodes CASSLTGGVKAQPQHF.

This sequence joins TRBV7-3 and TRBJ2-1; D is uncertain. The germline V and J ends were trimmed by 4 bases and 6 bases, with 4 bases remaining between them. CDR1 is SGHTA and CDR2 is FQGTGA in the germline V gene. CDR3 length equals 11 residues. CDR3 protein: CASSYGNEQFF. The CDR3 DNA follows: TGTGCCAGCAGCTACGGCAATGAGCAGTTCTTC.